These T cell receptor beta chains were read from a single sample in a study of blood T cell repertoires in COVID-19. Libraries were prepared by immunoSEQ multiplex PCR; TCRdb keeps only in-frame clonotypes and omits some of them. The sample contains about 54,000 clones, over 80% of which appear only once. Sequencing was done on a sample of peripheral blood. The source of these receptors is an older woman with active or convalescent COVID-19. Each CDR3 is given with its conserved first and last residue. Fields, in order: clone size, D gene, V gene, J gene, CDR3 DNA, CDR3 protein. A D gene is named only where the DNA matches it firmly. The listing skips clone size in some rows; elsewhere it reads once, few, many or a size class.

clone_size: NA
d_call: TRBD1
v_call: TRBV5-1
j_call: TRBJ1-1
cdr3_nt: TGCGCCAGCAGCTTTGGGACAGGCCAGAACACTGAAGCTTTCTTT
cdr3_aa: CASSFGTGQNTEAFF

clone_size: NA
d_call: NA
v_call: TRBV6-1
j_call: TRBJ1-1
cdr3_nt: TGTGCCAGCAGTGATCGAGTTTCGGGGGGCACTGAAGCTTTCTTT
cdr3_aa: CASSDRVSGGTEAFF

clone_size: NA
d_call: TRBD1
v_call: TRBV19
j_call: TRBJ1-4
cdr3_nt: TGTGCCAGTAAAGAGGACAGGGCTAATGAAAAACTGTTTTTT
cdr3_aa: CASKEDRANEKLFF

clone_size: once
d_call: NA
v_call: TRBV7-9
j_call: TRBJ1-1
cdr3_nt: TGTGCCAGCCGCCAGACACCCACCACTGAAGCTTTCTTT
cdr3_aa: CASRQTPTTEAFF

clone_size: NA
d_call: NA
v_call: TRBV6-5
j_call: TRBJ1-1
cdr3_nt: TGTGCCAGCAGTTATCAGGCTGAAGCTTTCTTT
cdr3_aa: CASSYQAEAFF

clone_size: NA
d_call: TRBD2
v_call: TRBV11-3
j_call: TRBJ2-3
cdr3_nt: TGTGCCAGCAGCCCGAGCGTCCTAGCGGGAGAGGAAACAGATACGCAGTATTTT
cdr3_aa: CASSPSVLAGEETDTQYF

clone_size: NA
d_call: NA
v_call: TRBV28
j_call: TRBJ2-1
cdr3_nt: TGTGCCAGCAGTTCCAACTTCAACAATGAGCAGTTCTTC
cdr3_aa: CASSSNFNNEQFF

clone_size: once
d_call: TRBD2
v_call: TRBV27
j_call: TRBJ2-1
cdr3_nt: TGTGCCAGCAGTCAGGGGACTAGCGGGAGTAAGAATGAGCAGTTCTTC
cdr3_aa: CASSQGTSGSKNEQFF

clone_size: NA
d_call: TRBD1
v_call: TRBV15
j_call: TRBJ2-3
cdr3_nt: TGTGCCACCAGCAGAGATAGGGGACAGGCACGGGATACGCAGTATTTT
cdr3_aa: CATSRDRGQARDTQYF

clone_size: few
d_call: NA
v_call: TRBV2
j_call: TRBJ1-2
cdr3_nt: TGTGCCGGAAGCTCAGGGTCACCCTTCTATGGCTACACCTTC
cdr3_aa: CAGSSGSPFYGYTF

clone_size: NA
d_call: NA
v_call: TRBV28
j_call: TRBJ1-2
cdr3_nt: TGTGCCAGCAGTACAACCTGGACAGAGCGCTATGGCTACACCTTC
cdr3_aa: CASSTTWTERYGYTF

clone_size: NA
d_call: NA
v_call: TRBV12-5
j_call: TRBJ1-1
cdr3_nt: TGTGCTAGTGGTTTGGTACTAGGGGGGGCCGACACTGAAGCTTTCTTT
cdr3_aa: CASGLVLGGADTEAFF

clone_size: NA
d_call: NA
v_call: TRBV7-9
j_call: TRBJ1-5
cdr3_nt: TGTGCCAGCAGCTTAGCGGGAGTTACAGATCAGCCCCAGCATTTT
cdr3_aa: CASSLAGVTDQPQHF

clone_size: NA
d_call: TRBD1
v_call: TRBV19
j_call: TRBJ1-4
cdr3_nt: TGTGCCAGTTCTAATACAGGGGGCTCAGAAAAACTGTTTTTT
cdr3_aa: CASSNTGGSEKLFF

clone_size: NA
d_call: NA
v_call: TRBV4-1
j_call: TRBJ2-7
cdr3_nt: TGCGCCAGCAGCCAAGATCGAAGTCAGCTTAGCAAGCAGTACTTC
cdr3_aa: CASSQDRSQLSKQYF

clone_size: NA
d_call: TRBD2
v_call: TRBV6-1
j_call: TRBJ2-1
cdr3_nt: TGTGCCAGCAGTGGGTGGACTAGCGGGGGGGCCGGATCCTACAATGAGCAGTTCTTC
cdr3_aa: CASSGWTSGGAGSYNEQFF

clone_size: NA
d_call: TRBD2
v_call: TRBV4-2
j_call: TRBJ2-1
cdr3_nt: TGTGCCAGCAGCCATCGGCTAGCGGGGGGTGAGCAGTTCTTC
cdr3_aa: CASSHRLAGGEQFF

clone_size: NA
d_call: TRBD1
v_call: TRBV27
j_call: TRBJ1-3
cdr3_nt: TGTGCCAGCAGGGTTACGACAGGGGGCGAAAACACCATATATTTT
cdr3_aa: CASRVTTGGENTIYF

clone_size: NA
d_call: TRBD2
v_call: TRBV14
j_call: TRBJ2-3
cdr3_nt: TGTGCCAGCAGCCAGGAACTAATCGGACTAGCGGGGGTAGATACGCAGTATTTT
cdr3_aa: CASSQELIGLAGVDTQYF

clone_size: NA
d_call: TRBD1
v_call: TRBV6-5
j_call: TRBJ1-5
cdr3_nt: TGTGCCAGCAGGCCCACAGGGGGCGGCAATCAGCCCCAGCATTTT
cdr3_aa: CASRPTGGGNQPQHF

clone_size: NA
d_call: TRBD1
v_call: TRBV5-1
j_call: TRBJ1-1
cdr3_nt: TGCGCCAGCAGCTTGGCCCAGGGGGCCACTGAAGCTTTCTTT
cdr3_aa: CASSLAQGATEAFF

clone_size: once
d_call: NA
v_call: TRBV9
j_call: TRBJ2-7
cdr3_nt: TGTGCCAGCAGCGTAGCGGACAGCGACTCCTACGAGCAGTACTTC
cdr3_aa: CASSVADSDSYEQYF

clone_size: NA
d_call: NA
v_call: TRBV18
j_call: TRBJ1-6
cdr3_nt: TGTGCCAGCTCACCTGCGGGGGAATCACCCCTCCACTTT
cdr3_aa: CASSPAGESPLHF

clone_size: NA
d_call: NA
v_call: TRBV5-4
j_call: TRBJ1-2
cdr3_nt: TGTGCCAGCAGCTTGTCAGCGGCTGCTATAGGCTACACCTTC
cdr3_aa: CASSLSAAAIGYTF

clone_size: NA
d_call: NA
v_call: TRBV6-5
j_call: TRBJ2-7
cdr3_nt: TGTGCCAGCAGTATTTCGGTAATTTTCGAGCAGTACTTC
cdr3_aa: CASSISVIFEQYF

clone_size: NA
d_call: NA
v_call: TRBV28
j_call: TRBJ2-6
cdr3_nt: TGTGCCTCTTCCTTTGCAGCTGGGGCCAACGTCCTGACTTTC
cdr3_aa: CASSFAAGANVLTF

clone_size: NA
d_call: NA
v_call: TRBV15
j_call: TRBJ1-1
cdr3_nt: TGTGCCACCAGCAGACCGGGACTGCCGAACACTGAAGCTTTCTTT
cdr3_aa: CATSRPGLPNTEAFF

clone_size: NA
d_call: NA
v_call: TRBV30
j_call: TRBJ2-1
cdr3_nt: TGTGCCTGGAGTGTACGGGTGAACCAACCGTACAATGAGCAGTTCTTC
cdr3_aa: CAWSVRVNQPYNEQFF

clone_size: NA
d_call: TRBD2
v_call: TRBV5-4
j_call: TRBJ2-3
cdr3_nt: TGTGCCAGCAGCTCGGGACTAGCGGGAGAAGATTTGGATACGCAGTATTTT
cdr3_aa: CASSSGLAGEDLDTQYF

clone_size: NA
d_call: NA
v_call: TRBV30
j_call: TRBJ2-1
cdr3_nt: TGTGCCTGGCAGGTGGTCTCCTACAATGAGCAGTTCTTC
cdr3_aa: CAWQVVSYNEQFF

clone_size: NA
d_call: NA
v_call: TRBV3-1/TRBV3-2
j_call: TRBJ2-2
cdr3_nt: TGTGCCAGCAGCCCGTACACCGGGGAGCTGTTTTTT
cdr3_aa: CASSPYTGELFF

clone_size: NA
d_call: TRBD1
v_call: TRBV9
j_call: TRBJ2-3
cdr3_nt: TGTGCCAGCAGCCCGCGGACAGGGGACGATACGCAGTATTTT
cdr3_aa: CASSPRTGDDTQYF

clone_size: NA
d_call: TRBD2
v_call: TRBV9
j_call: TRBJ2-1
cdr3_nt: TGTGCCAGCAGCAGACGACTAGCGGGATACAATGAGCAGTTCTTC
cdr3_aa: CASSRRLAGYNEQFF

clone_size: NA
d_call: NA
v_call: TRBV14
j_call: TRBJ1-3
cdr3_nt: TGTGCCAGCAGCCAAGTCGCGCTATCTGGAAACACCATATATTTT
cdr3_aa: CASSQVALSGNTIYF

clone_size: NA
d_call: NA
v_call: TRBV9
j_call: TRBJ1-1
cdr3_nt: TGTGCCAGCAGCGTAGCGGGATGGAACACTGAAGCTTTCTTT
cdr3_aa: CASSVAGWNTEAFF

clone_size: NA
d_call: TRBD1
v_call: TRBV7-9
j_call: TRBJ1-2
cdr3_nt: TGTGCCAGCAGCGCTGGGAACAGGGGAGGCGGGGGCTACACCTTC
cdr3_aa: CASSAGNRGGGGYTF

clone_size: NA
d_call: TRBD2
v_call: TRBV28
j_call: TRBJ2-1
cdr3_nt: TGTGCCAGCATACTTAGCGGGGGGATATACAATGAGCAGTTCTTC
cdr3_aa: CASILSGGIYNEQFF

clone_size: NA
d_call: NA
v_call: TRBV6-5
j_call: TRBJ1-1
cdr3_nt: TGTGCCACGCAGGAGGGAGGGACCCCGAACACTGAAGCTTTCTTT
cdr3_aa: CATQEGGTPNTEAFF

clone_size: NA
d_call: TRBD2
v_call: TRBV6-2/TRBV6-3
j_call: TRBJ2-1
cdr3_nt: TGTGCCAGCAGCTCCCTCTTGACTAGCGGGGGCCGGTACAATGAGCAGTTCTTC
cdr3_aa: CASSSLLTSGGRYNEQFF

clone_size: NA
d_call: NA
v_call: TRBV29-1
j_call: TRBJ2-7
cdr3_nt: TGCAGCTCCTACAGTGGCCACGAGCAGTACTTC
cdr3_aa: CSSYSGHEQYF

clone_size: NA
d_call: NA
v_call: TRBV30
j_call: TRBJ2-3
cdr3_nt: TGTGCCTGGAGTGACAGGGTAATAGATACGCAGTATTTT
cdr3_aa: CAWSDRVIDTQYF

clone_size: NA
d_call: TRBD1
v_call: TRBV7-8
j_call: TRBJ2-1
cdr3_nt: TGTGCCAGCAGCTTAGTGGTCAGGGGGCACAATGAGCAGTTCTTC
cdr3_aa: CASSLVVRGHNEQFF

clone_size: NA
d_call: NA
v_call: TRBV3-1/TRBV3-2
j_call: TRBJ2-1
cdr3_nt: TGTGCCAGCAGCCAACGCAATGAGCAGTTCTTC
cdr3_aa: CASSQRNEQFF

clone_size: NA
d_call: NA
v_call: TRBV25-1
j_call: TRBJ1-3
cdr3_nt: TGTGCCACCAGAGGGCGAGGGGGCTCTGGAAACACCATATATTTT
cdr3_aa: CATRGRGGSGNTIYF

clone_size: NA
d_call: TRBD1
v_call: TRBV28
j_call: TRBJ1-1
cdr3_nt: TGTGCCAGCAGGGGAGGACAGGATTGGACTGAAGCTTTCTTT
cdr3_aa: CASRGGQDWTEAFF

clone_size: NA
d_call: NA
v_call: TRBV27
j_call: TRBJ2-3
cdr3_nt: TGTGCCAGCGTCCAGGGAAACACAGATACGCAGTATTTT
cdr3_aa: CASVQGNTDTQYF

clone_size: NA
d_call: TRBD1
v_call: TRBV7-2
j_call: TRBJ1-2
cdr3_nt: TGTGCCAGCAGCTCGGACAGGGCGGGAGGCTACACCTTC
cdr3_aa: CASSSDRAGGYTF

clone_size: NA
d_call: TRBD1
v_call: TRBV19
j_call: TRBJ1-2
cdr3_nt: TGTGCCAGTAAAAACCGGGACAGCTATGGCTACACCTTC
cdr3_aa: CASKNRDSYGYTF

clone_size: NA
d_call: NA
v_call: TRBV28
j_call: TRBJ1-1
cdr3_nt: TGTGCCAGCAGTTTGACAGAAGGGATCACTGAAGCTTTCTTT
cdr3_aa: CASSLTEGITEAFF

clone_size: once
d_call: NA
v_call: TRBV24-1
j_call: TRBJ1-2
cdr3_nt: TGTGCCACCAGTGATTTGCCAGGGTCTGGCTATGGCTACACCTTC
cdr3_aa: CATSDLPGSGYGYTF

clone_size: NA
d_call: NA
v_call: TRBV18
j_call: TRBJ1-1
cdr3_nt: TGTGCCAGCTCACCAGGGGCCGACACTGAAGCTTTCTTT
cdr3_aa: CASSPGADTEAFF

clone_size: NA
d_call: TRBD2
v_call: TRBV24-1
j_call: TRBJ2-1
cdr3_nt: TGTGCCACCAGGGATTCTAGCGGGGGCCAGAATGAGCAGTTCTTC
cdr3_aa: CATRDSSGGQNEQFF

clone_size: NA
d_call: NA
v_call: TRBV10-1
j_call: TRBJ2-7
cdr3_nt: TGCGCCAGCAGTGATAAGTGCCCAGGGGCGGGACAGTCCTACGAGCAGTACTTC
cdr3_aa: CASSDKCPGAGQSYEQYF